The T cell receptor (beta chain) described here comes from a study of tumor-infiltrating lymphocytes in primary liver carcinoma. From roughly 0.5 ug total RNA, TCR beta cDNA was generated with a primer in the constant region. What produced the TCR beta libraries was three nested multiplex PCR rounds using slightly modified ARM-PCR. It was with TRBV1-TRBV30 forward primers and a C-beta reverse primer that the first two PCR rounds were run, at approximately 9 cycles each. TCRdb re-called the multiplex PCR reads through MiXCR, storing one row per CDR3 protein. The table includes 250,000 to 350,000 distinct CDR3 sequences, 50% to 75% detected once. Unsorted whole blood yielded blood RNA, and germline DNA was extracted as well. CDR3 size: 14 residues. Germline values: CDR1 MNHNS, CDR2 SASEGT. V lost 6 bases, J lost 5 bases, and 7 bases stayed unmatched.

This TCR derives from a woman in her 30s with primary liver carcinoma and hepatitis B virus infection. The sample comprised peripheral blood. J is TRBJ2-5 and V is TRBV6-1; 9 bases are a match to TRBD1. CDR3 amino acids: CASRKNRGRETQYF. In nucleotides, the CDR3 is TGTGCCAGCAGGAAGAACAGGGGGCGCGAGACCCAGTACTTC.